The 24 T cell receptor beta chains given below trace back to one sample, sequenced in a study of vaccination and CD4 T cells after COVID-19. The Oncomine TCR Beta short-read assay was what sequenced the DNA obtained from cultured CD4+ T cells. MiXCR, applied by TCRdb to the PCR reads, yields one record per CDR3 protein. The data show 15,000 to 18,000 distinct CDR3 sequences, 58% seen once. Documented treatment: roughly nine-day PBMC culture with coronavirus spike peptide pools or control peptides (ViraFEST assay). Their antigens are not known. The sample consisted of CD4+ T cells from blood, cultured in vitro. The receptor set was obtained from a human donor who had recovered from COVID-19.

V usage is TRBV19 and J usage is TRBJ2-5, with 9 nucleotides matching TRBD1. Germline CDR1 LNHDA, CDR2 SQIVND (reference sequence). This CDR3 contains 13 residues. Unmatched junction bases numbered 4, after V lost 7 bases and J lost 4 bases. The CDR3 spells CASTSQGAETQYF. The CDR3 bases are TGTGCCAGTACCTCACAGGGGGCAGAGACCCAGTACTTC.

The DNA for the CDR3 is TGTGCCACCGCGGGACAGGTGAACACTGAAGCTTTCTTT. This translates into CATAGQVNTEAFF. The chain couples TRBV2 to TRBJ1-1; 8 bases agree with TRBD1. Germline V gene sequence: CDR1 SNHLY, CDR2 FYNNEI. V lost 10 bases, J lost 0 bases, and 4 bases stayed unmatched. The CDR3 spans 13 residues.

The rearrangement joins TRBV6-5 to TRBJ1-2; D is possibly TRBD1 (6 bases). Trimming left V 4 bases short and J 4 bases short, with 16 bases between. CDR1 is MNHEY and CDR2 is SVGAGI in the germline V gene. The length of the CDR3 is 15 residues. The CDR3 loop is CASSLRGGISYGYTF. DNA for the CDR3: TGTGCCAGCAGTTTAAGAGGGGGGATCTCCTATGGCTACACCTTC.

This clonotype was detected only once. The chain is built from TRBV20-1 and TRBJ1-5; the match to TRBD1 covers 8 bases. There are 14 residues in the CDR3. CDR1 DFQATT and CDR2 SNEGSKA come from the germline V gene (reference sequence). Losses at the gene ends were 6 bases for V and 2 bases for J; bases not matched to a gene: 6. CDR3 in amino acids: CSAVVDRGNQPQHF. The CDR3, as DNA: TGCAGTGCAGTCGTGGACAGGGGCAATCAGCCCCAGCATTTT.

The V gene is TRBV30, the J gene TRBJ2-5; 8 bases are shared with TRBD2. After removal of 1 base from V and 5 bases from J, the junction contained 0 bases not matched to a gene. Germline values: CDR1 GTSNPN, CDR2 SVGIG (reference sequence). The CDR3 spans 12 residues. This chain's CDR3 is CAWSGTSETQYF. Written as DNA, the CDR3 is TGTGCCTGGAGTGGGACTAGCGAGACCCAGTACTTC.

This clonotype has only a few counts. The rearrangement joins TRBV23-1 to TRBJ1-6; no definite D call. TRBV23-1 qualifies as an ORF whose function is uncertain. V shed 0 bases and J shed 8 bases, with 8 bases lying between them. CDR3 length equals 14 residues. Written as DNA, the CDR3 is TGCGCCAGCAGTCAATCTCATCCGGATTCACCCCTCCACTTT. This codes for CASSQSHPDSPLHF.

V and J are TRBV19 and TRBJ1-5; 11 positions match TRBD1. V was clipped by 7 bases and J by 5 bases; unmatched bases: 10. In germline, CDR1 is LNHDA, CDR2 SQIVND (reference sequence). There are 16 residues in the CDR3. The CDR3 protein is CASTPVGTGGDQPQHF. CDR3 bases: TGTGCCAGTACCCCAGTCGGGACAGGGGGGGATCAGCCCCAGCATTTT.

This chain connects TRBV28 to TRBJ2-5; D is unclear. Germline CDR1 reads MDHEN; CDR2 reads SYDVKM. V lost 6 bases to trimming and J lost 5 bases, with 13 bases between them. This CDR3 region has 13 residues. As DNA, the CDR3 is TGTGCCAGCAGGCGGACCCGCCTGGAGACCCAGTACTTC. Protein: CASRRTRLETQYF.

This clonotype was observed a few times. The chain links TRBV2 to TRBJ2-2; 7 bases match TRBD2. Germline V gene sequence: CDR1 SNHLY, CDR2 FYNNEI. The CDR3 is made up of 14 amino acids. The J segment lost 7 bases and the V segment lost 7 bases, leaving 9 bases of the junction unmatched. The CDR3 DNA sequence: TGTGCCAGCACAGGACGACTAGCAATCGGGGAGCTGTTTTTT. This codes for CASTGRLAIGELFF.

The chain joins TRBV7-6 to TRBJ2-3, with TRBD1 identical over 8 bases. The CDR3 extends over 14 amino acids. V shed 5 bases and J 5 bases; nucleotides not matched to a gene: 6. Germline assignment: CDR1 SGHVS and CDR2 FNYEAQ. As DNA, the CDR3 is TGTGCCAGCAGCCCCGGACAGGGAAGAGATACGCAGTATTTT. Encoded protein: CASSPGQGRDTQYF.

The CDR3, as DNA: TGTGCCAGCAAAGGTCAACCATTAGGCGACGAGCAGTACTTC. As protein: CASKGQPLGDEQYF. This chain joins TRBV6-2 or TRBV6-3 and TRBJ2-7, with no clear D. The CDR3 is 14 residues long. The V and J ends lost 7 bases and 5 bases respectively, with 18 bases between them. Germline V CDR1 and CDR2: MNHEY, SVGEGT.

This clonotype was detected a few times. J is TRBJ1-5 and V is TRBV19; TRBD1 is a possible D gene (6 bases). V was trimmed by 2 bases and J by 6 bases, leaving 14 bases between them. The CDR3 consists of 15 residues. The V gene's germline CDR1 is LNHDA and CDR2 SQIVND (reference sequence). DNA for the CDR3: TGTGCCAGTAGTATATCGGACAGCGCGGCTCAGCCCCAGCATTTT. It is translated as CASSISDSAAQPQHF.

The chain links TRBV6-1 to TRBJ2-3, with unresolved D. There are 14 residues in the CDR3. V shed 4 bases and J shed 3 bases, with 11 bases lying between them. Per germline, CDR1 MNHNS and CDR2 SASEGT. CDR3: CASSGYQGTDTQYF. The CDR3 DNA follows: TGTGCCAGCAGTGGGTACCAAGGTACAGATACGCAGTATTTT.

This chain connects TRBV10-3 to TRBJ1-2, with TRBD1 identical over 7 bases. The germline V gene encodes CDR1 ENHRY and CDR2 SYGVKD. Germline trimming cut 3 bases from V and 9 bases from J; bases unmatched to any gene: 4. CDR3 size: 12 residues. For the CDR3, the DNA is TGTGCCATCAGTGACAGACAGGGAAGCTACACCTTC. This translates into CAISDRQGSYTF.

The V and J genes are TRBV15 and TRBJ1-6; 9 bases are shared with TRBD1. Germline CDR1 is LNHNV and CDR2 is YYDKDF (reference sequence). This CDR3 is 15 amino acids long. Trimming cost V 1 base and J 11 bases; bases outside gene matches: 6. The DNA for the CDR3 is TGTGCCACCAGCAGAGGGGGACAGGGAACGGCACCCCTCCACTTT. Residues: CATSRGGQGTAPLHF.

J is TRBJ1-5 and V is TRBV19, with 8 positions matching TRBD1. V shed 3 bases and J 4 bases; nucleotides not matched to a gene: 5. The CDR3 consists of 15 residues. In germline, CDR1 is LNHDA, CDR2 SQIVND (reference sequence). The CDR3, as DNA: TGTGCCAGTAGTATCGGACAGGGCCTTAATCAGCCCCAGCATTTT. Residues: CASSIGQGLNQPQHF.

This chain joins TRBV20-1 and TRBJ2-3, with TRBD2 identical over 8 bases. The CDR3 spans 16 residues. V lost 4 bases, J lost 0 bases, and 9 bases stayed unmatched. The germline gives CDR1 DFQATT, CDR2 SNEGSKA (reference sequence). The CDR3 DNA follows: TGCAGTGCTAATCCCAATAGCGGGGCTAGCACAGATACGCAGTATTTT. It translates to CSANPNSGASTDTQYF.

The V call is TRBV6-1, the J call TRBJ2-7, with D possibly matching TRBD1 (6 bases). CDR1 MNHNS and CDR2 SASEGT come from the germline V gene. CDR3 length: 12 amino acids. Deletions cut 6 bases from V and 2 bases from J, with 8 bases between. This CDR3 reads CASSRGAYEQYF. CDR3 DNA sequence: TGTGCCAGCAGCAGGGGTGCCTACGAGCAGTACTTC.

This clonotype has only a few counts. The chain joins TRBV7-9 to TRBJ2-7, with D maybe TRBD2 (5 bases). This CDR3 contains 10 residues. Germline CDR1 reads SEHNR; CDR2 reads FQNEAQ (reference sequence). Trimming removed 10 bases from V and 7 bases from J, with 11 bases in between. The CDR3 nucleotides are TGTGCCACCACCGGGGAGGAGCAGTACTTC. This encodes CATTGEEQYF.

This clonotype appeared a single time. This rearrangement joins TRBV5-8 to TRBJ1-6; weak D call: TRBD1 (5 bases). Germline V CDR1 and CDR2: SGHTS, YDEGEE. The CDR3 length is 13 residues. V was cut by 3 bases and J by 7 bases, with 8 bases left in between. The CDR3 spells CASSWGRNSPLHF. The CDR3 bases are TGTGCCAGCAGCTGGGGACGGAATTCACCCCTCCACTTT.

V and J are TRBV2 and TRBJ2-1, with a tentative D call TRBD2 (6 bases). Between the trimmed V and J ends, which lost 3 bases and 6 bases, there was a span of 12 bases. The germline V gene encodes CDR1 SNHLY and CDR2 FYNNEI. This CDR3 is built from 14 residues. CDR3 residues: CASSDGRRSNEQFF. For the CDR3, the DNA is TGTGCCAGCAGTGACGGGAGAAGATCCAATGAGCAGTTCTTC.

The chain couples TRBV7-2 to TRBJ1-2; 7 bases are a match to TRBD1. The V and J ends lost 5 bases and 0 bases, in that order; junction bases with no gene match: 9. This CDR3 region has 16 residues. Germline CDR1 reads SGHTA; CDR2 reads FQGNSA. In DNA, the CDR3 is TGTGCCAGCAGCCAGCGCAGGGGGAACTCTAACTATGGCTACACCTTC. This encodes CASSQRRGNSNYGYTF.

The genes are TRBV2 and TRBJ1-1; 8 bases map to TRBD1. V shed 6 bases, J shed 1 base, and the junction held 7 bases outside the gene matches. There are 15 residues in the CDR3. Looked up from germline, CDR1 is SNHLY and CDR2 is FYNNEI. The CDR3 here is CASRGTGDKNTEAFF. DNA for the CDR3: TGTGCCAGCAGGGGGACAGGAGATAAGAACACTGAAGCTTTCTTT.

The J gene is TRBJ1-1, the V gene TRBV10-3; 8 bases map to TRBD1. Unmatched junction bases numbered 2, after V lost 4 bases and J lost 4 bases. CDR3 size: 13 residues. Germline values: CDR1 ENHRY, CDR2 SYGVKD. Here the CDR3 DNA reads TGTGCCATCAGTGTAGACAGGGGCACTGAAGCTTTCTTT. Residues: CAISVDRGTEAFF.